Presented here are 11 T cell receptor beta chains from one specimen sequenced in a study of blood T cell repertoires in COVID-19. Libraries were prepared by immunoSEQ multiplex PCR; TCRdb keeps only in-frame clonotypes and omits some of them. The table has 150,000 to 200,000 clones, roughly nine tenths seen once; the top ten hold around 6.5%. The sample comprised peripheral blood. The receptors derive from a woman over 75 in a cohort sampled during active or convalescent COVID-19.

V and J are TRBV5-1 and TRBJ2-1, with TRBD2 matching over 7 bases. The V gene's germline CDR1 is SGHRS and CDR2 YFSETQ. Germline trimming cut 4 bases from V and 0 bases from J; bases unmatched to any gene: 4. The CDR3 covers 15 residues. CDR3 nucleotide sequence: TGCGCCAGCAGCCCTACTAGCGACTCCTACAATGAGCAGTTCTTC. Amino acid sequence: CASSPTSDSYNEQFF.

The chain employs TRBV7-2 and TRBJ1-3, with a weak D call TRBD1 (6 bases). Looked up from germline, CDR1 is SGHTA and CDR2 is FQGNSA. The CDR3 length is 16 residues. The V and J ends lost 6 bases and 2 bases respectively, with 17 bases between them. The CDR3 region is CASRSSLQGAGNTIYF. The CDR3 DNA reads TGTGCCAGCAGGTCATCATTACAGGGAGCTGGAAACACCATATATTTT. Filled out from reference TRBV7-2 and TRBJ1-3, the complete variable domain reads GAGVSQSPSNKVTEKGKDVELRCDPISGHTALYWYRQSLGQGLEFLIYFQGNSAPDKSGLPSDRFSAERTGGSVSTLTIQRTQQEDSAVYLCASRSSLQGAGNTIYFGEGSWLTVV.

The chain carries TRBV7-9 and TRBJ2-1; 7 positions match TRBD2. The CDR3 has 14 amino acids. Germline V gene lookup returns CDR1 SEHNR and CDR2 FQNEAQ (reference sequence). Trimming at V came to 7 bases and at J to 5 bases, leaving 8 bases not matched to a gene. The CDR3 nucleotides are TGTGCCAGCATATTCGGCCTAGCGGACAATGAGCAGTTCTTC. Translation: CASIFGLADNEQFF.

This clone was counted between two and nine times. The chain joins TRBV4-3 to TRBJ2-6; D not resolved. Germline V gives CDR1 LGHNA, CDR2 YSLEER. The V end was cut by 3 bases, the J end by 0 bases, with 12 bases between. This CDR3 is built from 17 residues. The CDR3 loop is CASSQERSVSGANVLTF. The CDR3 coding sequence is TGCGCCAGCAGCCAGGAGCGCTCCGTCTCTGGGGCCAACGTCCTGACTTTC.

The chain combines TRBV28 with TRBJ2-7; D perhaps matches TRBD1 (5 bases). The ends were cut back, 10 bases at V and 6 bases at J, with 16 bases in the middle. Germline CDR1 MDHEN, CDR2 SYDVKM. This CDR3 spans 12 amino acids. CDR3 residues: CAITSGPREQYF. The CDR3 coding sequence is TGTGCCATCACCTCAGGGCCGCGCGAGCAGTACTTC.

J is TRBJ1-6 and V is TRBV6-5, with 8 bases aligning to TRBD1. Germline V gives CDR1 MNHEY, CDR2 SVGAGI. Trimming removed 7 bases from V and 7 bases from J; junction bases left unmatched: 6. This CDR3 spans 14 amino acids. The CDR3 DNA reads TGTGCCAGCATCCCGGACAGGGTCAATTCACCCCTCCACTTT. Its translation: CASIPDRVNSPLHF.

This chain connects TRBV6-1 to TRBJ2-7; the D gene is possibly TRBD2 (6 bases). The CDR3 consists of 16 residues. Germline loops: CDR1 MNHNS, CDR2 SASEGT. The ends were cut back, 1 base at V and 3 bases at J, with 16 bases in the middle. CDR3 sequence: CASSEVTGRTYYEQYV. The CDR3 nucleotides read TGTGCCAGCAGTGAAGTAACCGGGAGAACCTACTACGAGCAGTACGTC.

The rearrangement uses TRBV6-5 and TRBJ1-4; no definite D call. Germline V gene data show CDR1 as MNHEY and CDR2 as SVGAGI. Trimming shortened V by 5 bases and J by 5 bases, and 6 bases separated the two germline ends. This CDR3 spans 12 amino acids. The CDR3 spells CASSPGNEKLFF. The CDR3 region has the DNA TGTGCCAGCAGTCCAGGAAATGAAAAACTGTTTTTT.

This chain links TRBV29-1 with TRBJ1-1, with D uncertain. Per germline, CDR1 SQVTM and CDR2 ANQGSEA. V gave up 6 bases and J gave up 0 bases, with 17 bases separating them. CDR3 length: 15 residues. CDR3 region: CSVARPASMNTEAFF. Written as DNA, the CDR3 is TGCAGCGTCGCTAGACCGGCCAGCATGAACACTGAAGCTTTCTTT.

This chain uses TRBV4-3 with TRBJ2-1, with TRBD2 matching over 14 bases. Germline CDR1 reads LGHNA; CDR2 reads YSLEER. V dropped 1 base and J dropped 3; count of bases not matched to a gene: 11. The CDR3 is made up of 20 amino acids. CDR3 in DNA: TGCGCCAGCAGCCAAGTCCAGGGACTAGCGGGGGTCAACGACTACAATGAGCAGTTCTTC. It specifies CASSQVQGLAGVNDYNEQFF.

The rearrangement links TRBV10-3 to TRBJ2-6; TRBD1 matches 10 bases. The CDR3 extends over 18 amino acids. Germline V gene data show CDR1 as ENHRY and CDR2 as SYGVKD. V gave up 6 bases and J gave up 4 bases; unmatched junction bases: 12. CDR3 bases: TGTGCCATCAGCCCGGGACAGGGGAGAGTCTCAGGGGCCAACGTCCTGACTTTC. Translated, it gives CAISPGQGRVSGANVLTF.